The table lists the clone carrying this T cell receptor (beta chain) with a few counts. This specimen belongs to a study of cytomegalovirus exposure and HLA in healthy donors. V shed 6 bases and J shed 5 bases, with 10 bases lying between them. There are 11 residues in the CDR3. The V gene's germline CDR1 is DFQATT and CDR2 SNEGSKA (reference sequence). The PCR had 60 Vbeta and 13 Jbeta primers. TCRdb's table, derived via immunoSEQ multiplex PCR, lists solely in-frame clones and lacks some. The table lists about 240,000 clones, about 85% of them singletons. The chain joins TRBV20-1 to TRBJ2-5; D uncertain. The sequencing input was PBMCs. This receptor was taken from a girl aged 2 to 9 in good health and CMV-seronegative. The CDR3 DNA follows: TGCAGTGCAACCATACTGGAGACCCAGTACTTC. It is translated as CSATILETQYF.